The entry below describes one T cell receptor beta chain. These data are taken from a study of CD8 T cells in ankylosing spondylitis. Germline CDR1 is SQVTM and CDR2 is ANQGSEA. There are 13 residues in the CDR3. V dropped 7 bases and J dropped 1 base, with 11 bases sitting between them. TCRdb itself ran the 5' RACE reads through MiXCR, one entry per CDR3 protein. The repertoire consists of 250,000 to 300,000 distinct CDR3 sequences, with around 20% occurring once and the leading ten covering around 8%. What was sequenced was blood, either unsorted or a sorted T cell fraction (not recorded which). The receptor comes from a male donor with ankylosing spondylitis or in good health (not recorded which). This chain uses TRBV29-1 with TRBJ1-5, with D perhaps matching TRBD1 (5 bases). The chain's CDR3 is CSAQEGSNQPQHF. CDR3 DNA: TGCAGCGCACAGGAGGGGAGCAATCAGCCCCAGCATTTT. Complete variable domain (other parts from reference TRBV29-1 and TRBJ1-5): SAVISQKPSRDICQRGTSLTIQCQVDSQVTMMFWYRQQPGQSLTLIATANQGSEATYESGFVIDKFPISRPNLTFSTLTVSNMSPEDSSIYLCSAQEGSNQPQHFGDGTRLSIL.